This is a list of T cell receptor beta chains from one sample in a study of vaccination and CD4 T cells after COVID-19. Their antigens remain unidentified. MiXCR was run by TCRdb on the PCR reads, yielding one entry per CDR3 protein. The table has thousands of distinct CDR3 sequences, around 28% seen once. The specimen sequenced was CD4+ T cells from blood, cultured in vitro. These receptors originate from a human donor in good health. CDR3s include the opening cysteine and the closing phenylalanine or tryptophan. Each record gives: V gene, D gene, clone size, J gene, CDR3 protein, CDR3 DNA. The D gene is left open where the match is weak. Clone sizes are given selectively: once, few, many, or a class where the clone is expanded.

TRBV20-1	NA	NA	TRBJ2-5	CSAEPSGETQYF	TGCAGTGCCGAACCGAGTGGGGAGACCCAGTACTTC
TRBV6-2/TRBV6-3	TRBD1	medium-sized	TRBJ1-5	CASRGTGDRRGPQHF	TGTGCCAGCAGGGGGACAGGGGACAGGAGAGGACCCCAGCATTTT
TRBV28	NA	medium-sized	TRBJ2-3	CATPGNEGTDTQYF	TGTGCCACCCCCGGGAACGAGGGCACAGATACGCAGTATTTT
TRBV10-3	NA	medium-sized	TRBJ1-5	CAISGGDQPQHF	TGTGCCATCAGTGGGGGGGATCAGCCCCAGCATTTT
TRBV18	TRBD2	NA	TRBJ2-7	CASSPGLAETYEQYF	TGTGCCAGCTCACCTGGGCTAGCGGAAACCTACGAGCAGTACTTC
TRBV7-8	TRBD1	few	TRBJ1-1	CASSRQGSGTNTEAFF	TGTGCCAGCAGCCGACAGGGGTCCGGGACGAACACTGAAGCTTTCTTT
TRBV9	NA	few	TRBJ2-1	CASSVADSVHNEQFF	TGTGCCAGCAGCGTAGCAGACAGCGTTCACAATGAGCAGTTCTTC
TRBV27	TRBD2	NA	TRBJ2-3	CASSRTSGKNTQYF	TGTGCCAGCAGCAGGACTAGCGGAAAAAATACGCAGTATTTT
TRBV6-5	NA	few	TRBJ2-3	CASSYVAGGSTDTQYF	TGTGCCAGCAGTTACGTCGCAGGGGGGAGCACAGATACGCAGTATTTT
TRBV7-9	NA	NA	TRBJ1-4	CASSLRTDHEKLFF	TGTGCCAGCAGCTTACGGACAGACCATGAAAAACTGTTTTTT
TRBV11-2	NA	few	TRBJ1-6	CASSLARDSPLHF	TGTGCCAGCAGCTTAGCCAGGGATTCACCCCTCCACTTT
TRBV20-1	NA	NA	TRBJ2-2	CSAREGGREAGELFF	TGCAGTGCTAGAGAGGGAGGCAGGGAGGCCGGGGAGCTGTTTTTT
TRBV28	NA	NA	TRBJ1-2	CASSLRLYGYTF	TGTGCCAGCAGTTTACGGCTATATGGCTACACCTTC
TRBV27	TRBD1	NA	TRBJ2-6	CASSLGQGATPAGANVLTF	TGTGCCAGCAGTCTCGGACAGGGGGCAACCCCAGCTGGGGCCAACGTCCTGACTTTC
TRBV4-2	TRBD1	NA	TRBJ2-7	CASSQVETGTGYHEQHF	TGTGCCAGCAGCCAGGTAGAAACCGGGACAGGGTACCACGAGCAGCACTTC
TRBV27	TRBD1	NA	TRBJ2-2	CASSLQGSGELFF	TGTGCCAGCAGCCTACAGGGGTCCGGGGAGCTGTTTTTT
TRBV28	NA	NA	TRBJ2-7	CASSLPAGRPYEQYF	TGTGCCAGCAGCCTACCCGCCGGACGGCCCTACGAGCAGTACTTC
TRBV6-5	NA	NA	TRBJ1-5	CASSYAEVNQPQHF	TGTGCCAGCAGTTACGCTGAAGTCAATCAGCCCCAGCATTTT
TRBV5-4	NA	NA	TRBJ2-7	CASSLEGGLTYEQYF	TGTGCCAGCAGCCTGGAGGGTGGGCTGACCTACGAGCAGTACTTC
TRBV28	TRBD1	once	TRBJ2-7	CASLMGQGDPYEQYF	TGTGCCAGCTTGATGGGACAGGGGGATCCCTACGAGCAGTACTTC
TRBV30	NA	NA	TRBJ1-1	CAWSVLRGEAFF	TGTGCCTGGAGTGTTCTTCGCGGAGAGGCTTTCTTT
TRBV28	TRBD1	few	TRBJ1-2	CASSPGGTVLYGYTF	TGTGCCAGCAGTCCGGGGGGGACAGTGCTCTATGGCTACACCTTC
TRBV4-1	TRBD2	NA	TRBJ2-3	CASSQIIAGITDTQYF	TGCGCCAGCAGCCAAATTATAGCGGGAATCACAGATACGCAGTATTTT
TRBV6-2/TRBV6-3	NA	few	TRBJ1-5	CASSYYGESQPQHF	TGTGCCAGCAGTTATTACGGGGAAAGTCAGCCCCAGCATTTT
TRBV19	NA	few	TRBJ1-2	CASTKYGGPTGYTF	TGTGCCAGTACCAAATACGGGGGGCCTACTGGCTACACCTTC
TRBV24-1	TRBD2	NA	TRBJ2-2	CATSDWTSGITGELFF	TGTGCCACCAGTGATTGGACTAGCGGGATCACCGGGGAGCTGTTTTTT
TRBV20-1	NA	few	TRBJ1-5	CSASQGHGPTNQPQHF	TGCAGTGCTAGTCAGGGTCATGGACCAACGAATCAGCCCCAGCATTTT
TRBV6-2/TRBV6-3	NA	NA	TRBJ2-7	CASSLTIYEQYF	TGTGCCAGCAGTTTGACCATCTACGAGCAGTACTTC
TRBV7-2	NA	medium-sized	TRBJ2-7	CASSLGVLGDYEQYF	TGTGCCAGCAGCTTAGGAGTGTTGGGGGACTACGAGCAGTACTTC
TRBV7-8	NA	NA	TRBJ2-7	CASSLNRGGYEQYF	TGTGCCAGCAGCTTAAATAGGGGGGGCTACGAGCAGTACTTC
TRBV5-1	NA	NA	TRBJ1-2	CASSLGQAGDYGYTF	TGCGCCAGCAGCTTGGGCCAGGCGGGAGACTATGGCTACACCTTC
TRBV7-2	NA	few	TRBJ1-1	CASSLVTDTEAFF	TGTGCCAGCAGCTTAGTCACAGACACTGAAGCTTTCTTT
TRBV5-4	NA	few	TRBJ2-3	CASSPVTTDTQYF	TGTGCCAGCAGCCCCGTTACCACAGATACGCAGTATTTT
TRBV4-1	NA	NA	TRBJ1-5	CASSQEGSRRNQPQHF	TGCGCCAGCAGCCAAGAGGGTTCGAGGCGCAATCAGCCCCAGCATTTT
TRBV20-1	TRBD1	few	TRBJ1-3	CSARDPGGGNTIYF	TGCAGTGCTAGAGATCCAGGGGGAGGAAACACCATATATTTT
TRBV6-1	TRBD1	NA	TRBJ2-1	CASRTTGPGQEHPIPYNEQFF	TGTGCCAGCAGGACGACGGGGCCGGGACAGGAACATCCTATCCCCTACAATGAGCAGTTCTTC
TRBV20-1	NA	NA	TRBJ1-3	CSARVPDSGNTIYF	TGCAGTGCTAGAGTCCCCGATTCTGGAAACACCATATATTTT
TRBV12-3/TRBV12-4	TRBD1	NA	TRBJ1-5	CASSLKVFSDRAEGSNQPQHF	TGTGCCAGCAGTTTAAAGGTTTTCTCGGACAGGGCGGAGGGTAGCAATCAGCCCCAGCATTTT
TRBV19	TRBD1	few	TRBJ1-5	CATSTGAPGLTQHF	TGTGCCACCTCGACAGGGGCTCCAGGTCTGACCCAGCATTTT
TRBV6-5	NA	few	TRBJ1-2	CASSYRPRTAISNYGYTF	TGTGCCAGCAGTTACCGCCCGAGGACAGCGATCTCTAACTATGGCTACACCTTC
TRBV11-3	NA	few	TRBJ2-7	CASSLELGEQYF	TGTGCCAGCAGCCTAGAGTTAGGCGAGCAGTACTTC
TRBV24-1	NA	few	TRBJ2-3	CATSDFADTQYF	TGTGCCACCAGTGATTTTGCGGATACGCAGTATTTT
TRBV6-1	NA	NA	TRBJ1-6	CASSRGGSPLHF	TGTGCCAGCAGTCGGGGGGGTTCACCCCTCCACTTT
TRBV6-1	TRBD1	NA	TRBJ1-3	CASSTEGDRDGNTIYF	TGTGCCAGCAGCACCGAGGGAGACAGGGATGGAAACACCATATATTTT
TRBV10-3	TRBD1	NA	TRBJ2-7	CATQGQYYEQYF	TGTGCCACCCAGGGACAGTACTACGAGCAGTACTTC
TRBV6-2/TRBV6-3	TRBD2	few	TRBJ2-1	CASSYPQTSPTTNEQFF	TGTGCCAGCAGTTACCCCCAGACTAGCCCAACGACCAATGAGCAGTTCTTC
TRBV27	TRBD2	NA	TRBJ2-1	CASRDLAGGRDEQFF	TGTGCCAGCAGGGATCTAGCGGGAGGGCGGGATGAGCAGTTCTTC
TRBV15	TRBD1	NA	TRBJ2-2	CATSDRDTGELFF	TGTGCCACCTCAGACAGGGACACCGGGGAGCTGTTTTTT
TRBV5-4	NA	few	TRBJ1-2	CASSETKNLYGYTF	TGTGCCAGCAGCGAAACTAAAAACCTCTATGGCTACACCTTC
TRBV19	TRBD1	NA	TRBJ1-5	CASSIPGQGAHQPQHF	TGTGCCAGTAGTATCCCGGGACAGGGGGCGCATCAGCCCCAGCATTTT
TRBV20-1	NA	medium-sized	TRBJ1-2	CSARGQGPGYTF	TGCAGTGCTAGAGGGCAAGGGCCTGGCTACACCTTC
TRBV6-1	TRBD2	few	TRBJ2-1	CASSVTSGSSTEQFF	TGTGCCAGCAGTGTTACTAGCGGGAGTAGCACTGAGCAGTTCTTC
TRBV5-4	TRBD2	NA	TRBJ2-3	CASSLSGGTDTQYF	TGTGCCAGCAGCTTAAGCGGGGGCACAGATACGCAGTATTTT
TRBV20-1	NA	medium-sized	TRBJ1-2	CSARSGASYGYTF	TGCAGTGCTAGATCAGGGGCCAGCTATGGCTACACCTTC
TRBV6-2/TRBV6-3	NA	NA	TRBJ2-2	CASSDRGGTGELFF	TGTGCCAGCAGTGACAGGGGAGGGACCGGGGAGCTGTTTTTT